These T cell receptor beta chains were read from a single sample in a study of blood T cell repertoires in COVID-19. Only in-frame clones appear in the TCRdb table, and some are missing; sequencing was by immunoSEQ multiplex PCR. Of about 68,000 clones detected, approximately 90% appear once; the ten largest clones hold 4.5% to 6%. Sequencing used peripheral blood. These receptors all stem from a woman in her sixties or seventies with active COVID-19. The CDR3 runs from the conserved cysteine through the conserved F or W.

J	V	CDR3
TRBJ2-3	TRBV18	CASSRNRVGTDTQYF
TRBJ2-7	TRBV12-3/TRBV12-4	CASSLLEYEQYF
TRBJ2-5	TRBV2	CASTAGQETQYF
TRBJ2-1	TRBV2	CASSEARILSREKQFF
TRBJ1-1	TRBV3-1/TRBV3-2	CASSPDRRKTGMNTEAFF
TRBJ2-5	TRBV20-1	CSVRTTQTQYF
TRBJ2-7	TRBV7-8	CASSLDRTYEQYF
TRBJ2-6	TRBV19	CASSPRGGGANVLTF
TRBJ2-7	TRBV19	CASSQTVLRSEQYF
TRBJ1-5	TRBV19	CASSQTLSQPQHF
TRBJ2-7	TRBV11-2	CASSLTLAGVSYEQYF
TRBJ2-1	TRBV10-1	CASSESGLAGVIEQFF
TRBJ2-2	TRBV28	CASSKLGTSNTGELFF
TRBJ1-4	TRBV7-6	CASSLGLGVGEKLFF
TRBJ2-3	TRBV9	CASSVGEGFGDTQYF
TRBJ2-2	TRBV18	CASSRGTGNTGELFF
TRBJ1-2	TRBV28	CASTPTRGGSRGYGYTF
TRBJ1-4	TRBV18	CASSPQQTHSEKLFF
TRBJ1-5	TRBV28	CASSLAPPQHF
TRBJ2-7	TRBV4-1	CASSQHRGDEQYF
TRBJ1-2	TRBV28	CASTLGVEGYTF
TRBJ2-3	TRBV5-1	CASSPGGSTDTQYF
TRBJ2-1	TRBV2	CASSEQGTIPGNEQFF
TRBJ1-5	TRBV5-5	CASSLLWTGGNQPQHF
TRBJ1-5	TRBV28	CASSPSGRPQHF
TRBJ2-1	TRBV19	CASSLRTGGELRQFF
TRBJ2-3	TRBV7-8	CASSSPRSVSTDTQYF
TRBJ1-1	TRBV5-5	CASSPTWTAMNTEAFF
TRBJ2-5	TRBV6-5	CASSQFSRQETQYF
TRBJ2-7	TRBV6-5	CASRYRQRWDYEQYF
TRBJ2-1	TRBV19	CASSPAGALGLNEQFF
TRBJ1-1	TRBV3-1/TRBV3-2	CASSQGFPGMNTEAFF
TRBJ2-1	TRBV11-2	CASSSPRGRRYNEQFF